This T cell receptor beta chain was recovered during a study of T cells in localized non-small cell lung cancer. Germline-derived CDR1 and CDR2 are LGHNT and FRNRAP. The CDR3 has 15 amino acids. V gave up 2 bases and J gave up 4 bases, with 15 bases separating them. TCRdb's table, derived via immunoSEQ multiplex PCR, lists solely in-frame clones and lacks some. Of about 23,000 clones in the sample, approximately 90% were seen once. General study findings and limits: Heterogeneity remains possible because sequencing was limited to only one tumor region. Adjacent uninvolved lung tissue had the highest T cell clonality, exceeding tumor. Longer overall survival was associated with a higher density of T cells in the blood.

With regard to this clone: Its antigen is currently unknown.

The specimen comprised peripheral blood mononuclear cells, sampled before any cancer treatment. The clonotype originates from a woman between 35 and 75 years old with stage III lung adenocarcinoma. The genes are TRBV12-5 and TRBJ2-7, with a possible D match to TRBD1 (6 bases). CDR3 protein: CASGLLWGQAYEQYF. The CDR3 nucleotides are TGTGCTAGTGGTTTGCTCTGGGGGCAGGCGTACGAGCAGTACTTC.